The 24 T cell receptor beta chains listed next were all sequenced from one sample in a study of T cell repertoires in cytomegalovirus infection. In TCRdb, the reads were re-called with MiXCR into one record per CDR3 protein. The data contain about 130,000 distinct CDR3 sequences, 8.8% of them seen just once; the ten biggest clones take up roughly 9.1%. The specimen was PBMCs. These receptors came from a human donor in good health (CMV status not recorded). Some clones in this sample may be carry-over from other donors' samples.

This clonotype has only a few counts. The chain recombines TRBV2 with TRBJ2-7; D possibly corresponds to TRBD1 (6 bases). Deletions cut 5 bases from V and 3 bases from J, with 11 bases between. CDR1 and CDR2 (germline): SNHLY, FYNNEI. The CDR3 totals 13 residues. CDR3 DNA sequence: TGTGCCAGCAGTTCCGGACAGCTCTACGAGCAGTACTTC. Protein sequence: CASSSGQLYEQYF.

This clonotype was counted ten times or more. The chain employs TRBV5-1 and TRBJ1-1; 9 nucleotides line up with TRBD1. Per germline, CDR1 SGHRS and CDR2 YFSETQ. The trim removed 6 bases at V and 3 bases at J, leaving 15 bases unmatched. The CDR3 totals 17 residues. CDR3 DNA: TGCGCCAGCAACCCTACTCCCGGGACAGGGACGGACACTGAAGCTTTCTTT. Amino acids: CASNPTPGTGTDTEAFF.

This clonotype was counted many times. J is TRBJ2-1 and V is TRBV7-2; TRBD1 matches at 8 bases. Germline CDR1 SGHTA, CDR2 FQGNSA. There are 16 residues in the CDR3. The J segment lost 3 bases and the V segment lost 2 bases, leaving 6 bases of the junction unmatched. The CDR3 bases are TGTGCCAGCAGCTTAAGGGACAGGCCAGACTACAATGAGCAGTTCTTC. Translation: CASSLRDRPDYNEQFF.

The DNA for the CDR3 is TGTGCCAGCAGCGGGAGTGGGGGGGGACAGAACACTGAAGCTTTCTTT. It specifies CASSGSGGGQNTEAFF. This chain links TRBV9 with TRBJ1-1; D perhaps matches TRBD1 (6 bases). The CDR3 is 16 residues long. Germline loops: CDR1 SGDLS, CDR2 YYNGEE. V lost 3 bases, J lost 1 base, and 16 bases lay in between. Filled out from reference TRBV9 and TRBJ1-1, the complete variable domain reads DSGVTQTPKHLITATGQRVTLRCSPRSGDLSVYWYQQSLDQGLQFLIQYYNGEERAKGNILERFSAQQFPDLHSELNLSSLELGDSALYFCASSGSGGGQNTEAFFGQGTRLTVV.

In its sample, this clonotype was seen a few times. This chain joins TRBV20-1 and TRBJ2-5, with 14 bases aligning to TRBD2. Germline V gene data show CDR1 as DFQATT and CDR2 as SNEGSKA (reference sequence). The junction had 6 bases not matched to a gene; V was cut back by 6 bases and J by 3 bases. This CDR3 comprises 15 residues. CDR3 loop: CSAKPGLAGEETQYF. In DNA, the CDR3 is TGCAGTGCCAAACCGGGACTAGCGGGAGAAGAGACCCAGTACTTC.

This clonotype has a count of ten or more. The J gene is TRBJ1-1, the V gene TRBV12-3 or TRBV12-4; possibly TRBD1 for D (5 bases). The germline V and J ends were trimmed by 6 bases and 0 bases, with 17 bases remaining between them. The CDR3 is 16 residues long. CDR3 in amino acids: CASRTLSAGLNTEAFF. The DNA for the CDR3 is TGTGCCAGCAGGACTCTAAGTGCGGGACTGAACACTGAAGCTTTCTTT.

The chain joins TRBV2 to TRBJ2-2; 11 nucleotides agree with TRBD2. Germline CDR1 and CDR2: SNHLY and FYNNEI. The CDR3 contains 15 residues. The trim removed 6 bases at V and 3 bases at J, leaving 3 bases unmatched. The CDR3 nucleotides read TGTGCCAGCAGCGTAGCGGGGGGGCACACCGGGGAGCTGTTTTTT. This encodes CASSVAGGHTGELFF.

This clonotype has only a few counts. V and J are TRBV28 and TRBJ1-1; D is undetermined. CDR3 length equals 13 residues. Trimming stripped 8 bases from V and 6 bases from J, with 16 bases between. CDR1 MDHEN and CDR2 SYDVKM come from the germline V gene. In nucleotides, the CDR3 is TGTGCCAGCTCGAGGAACCTGGGCCCTGAAGCTTTCTTT. Protein product: CASSRNLGPEAFF.

In its sample, this clonotype was seen many times. The chain couples TRBV2 to TRBJ2-7; 12 bases are shared with TRBD1. This CDR3 has 15 residues. J lost 4 bases, V lost 6 bases, and 7 bases had no gene match. CDR1 is SNHLY, CDR2 FYNNEI, per germline. Here the CDR3 reads CASRRGTGGLYEQYF. Here the CDR3 DNA reads TGTGCCAGCAGACGCGGGACAGGGGGCTTATACGAGCAGTACTTC.

The table lists this clonotype with many counts. The V gene is TRBV7-6, the J gene TRBJ2-1; D is ambiguous. The CDR3 runs to 15 residues. Trimming left V 3 bases short and J 0 bases short, with 9 bases between. Germline CDR1 reads SGHVS; CDR2 reads FNYEAQ. CDR3 sequence (DNA): TGTGCCAGCAGCTTCCCAGGTAGCTCCTACAATGAGCAGTTCTTC. It is translated as CASSFPGSSYNEQFF.

This clonotype was found many times. V and J are TRBV7-9 and TRBJ2-5; D ambiguous. V was cut by 2 bases and J by 5 bases, with 3 bases left in between. The CDR3 length is 11 residues. The germline CDR1 and CDR2 sequences are SEHNR and FQNEAQ (reference sequence). The CDR3 protein is CASSLLETQYF. The CDR3 region has the DNA TGTGCCAGCAGCTTATTGGAGACCCAGTACTTC.

Many counts were recorded for this clonotype. Here the CDR3 DNA reads TGTGCCAGCAGCCCCGGACTAGCGGGGGTATATACCGGGGAGCTGTTTTTT. Amino acids: CASSPGLAGVYTGELFF. The V gene is TRBV7-9, the J gene TRBJ2-2; TRBD2 aligns across 13 bases. V shed 5 bases and J 5 bases; nucleotides not matched to a gene: 8. This CDR3 region has 17 residues. The V gene's germline CDR1 is SEHNR and CDR2 FQNEAQ (reference sequence).

The CDR3 sequence is CASSPPDMLTSEAFF. As DNA, the CDR3 is TGTGCCAGCAGCCCGCCGGACATGCTAACATCCGAAGCTTTCTTT. This chain links TRBV5-4 with TRBJ1-1; maybe TRBD1 (5 bases). V was cut by 4 bases and J by 8 bases, with 21 bases left in between. The CDR3 extends over 15 amino acids. CDR1 and CDR2 from the germline V gene are SGHNT and YYREEE (reference sequence).

The sample holds many counts of this clonotype. The chain employs TRBV7-7 and TRBJ2-2; D remains ambiguous. Between the trimmed V and J ends, which lost 5 bases and 5 bases, there was a span of 12 bases. The CDR3 is 14 residues long. Germline lookup yields CDR1 SSHAT and CDR2 FNYEAQ (reference sequence). The CDR3 nucleotides are TGTGCCAGCAGCCCAAGCCCGTCAACCGGGGAGCTGTTTTTT. It codes for CASSPSPSTGELFF.

This clonotype was picked up many times. The genes are TRBV7-8 and TRBJ1-5; D perhaps matches TRBD1 (5 bases). Germline V gives CDR1 SGHVS, CDR2 FQNEAQ. The ends were cut back, 1 base at V and 5 bases at J, with 12 bases in the middle. The CDR3 runs to 15 residues. CDR3 sequence (DNA): TGTGCCAGCAGCTTAGGGGGGGAGACTTATCAGCCCCAGCATTTT. Protein: CASSLGGETYQPQHF.

This clonotype was seen repeatedly, ten times or more. The chain combines TRBV12-3 or TRBV12-4 with TRBJ2-2; D uncertain. Trimming shortened V by 5 bases and J by 3 bases, and 19 bases separated the two germline ends. The CDR3 is 17 amino acids. CDR3 loop: CASSTTDHSLDTGELFF. The CDR3 DNA reads as TGTGCCAGCAGTACAACTGACCACTCTCTAGACACCGGGGAGCTGTTTTTT.

On this clonotype: The junction and the germline gene differ at one end; a read error may be behind it. This chain uses TRBV4-1 with TRBJ2-3; TRBD2 matches at 12 bases. The germline CDR1 and CDR2 sequences are MGHRA and YSYEKL. This CDR3 spans 16 amino acids. The CDR3 reads CASSQEASGGADTQYF. The CDR3 DNA reads TGTGCCAGCAGCCAAGAAGCTAGCGGGGGGGCAGATACGCAGTATTTT.

This clonotype was seen more than once but under ten times. Just one base apart from a much larger clone, this may be a read error. This chain connects TRBV12-3 or TRBV12-4 to TRBJ1-5, with D perhaps matching TRBD1 (5 bases). The CDR3 runs to 13 residues. Trimming cost V 1 base and J 5 bases, with 6 bases left between them. The CDR3 coding sequence is TGTGCCAGCAGTTTAGGGGACGATCAGCCCCAGCATTTT. As protein: CASSLGDDQPQHF.

Notes on this clonotype: A single base separates this from a much larger clone, so it may be a read error. This chain links TRBV25-1 with TRBJ2-5, with 7 bases that match TRBD1. CDR1 and CDR2 (germline): MGHDK, SYGVNS. The CDR3 loop spans 13 amino acids. Trimming removed 6 bases from V and 1 base from J; junction bases left unmatched: 2. The CDR3 here is CASSGTVQETQYF. DNA for the CDR3: TGTGCCAGCAGCGGGACAGTCCAAGAGACCCAGTACTTC. The whole variable domain, remainder taken from reference TRBV25-1 and TRBJ2-5, is EADIYQTPRYLVIGTGKKITLECSQTMGHDKMYWYQQDPGMELHLIHYSYGVNSTEKGDLSSESTVSRIRTEHFPLTLESARPSHTSQYLCASSGTVQETQYFGPGTRLLVL.

With regard to this clonotype: A much larger clone sits a single nucleotide away, making a read error possible. This sequence joins TRBV29-1 and TRBJ1-2; no clear D. The V end lost 5 bases, the J end lost 2 bases, and 12 bases lay between the germline ends. The germline gives CDR1 SQVTM, CDR2 ANQGSEA. This CDR3 region has 13 residues. The chain's CDR3 is CSVRNGWNYGYTF. In DNA, the CDR3 is TGCAGCGTTCGAAACGGATGGAACTATGGCTACACCTTC.

The J gene is TRBJ2-1, the V gene TRBV9; 9 bases agree with TRBD1. Germline loops: CDR1 SGDLS, CDR2 YYNGEE. The CDR3 runs 17 residues. Trimming removed 0 bases from V and 5 bases from J; junction bases left unmatched: 9. The CDR3 is CASSVEIAGTGHNEQFF. The CDR3 bases are TGTGCCAGCAGCGTAGAGATCGCCGGGACAGGGCACAATGAGCAGTTCTTC.

This clonotype came up many times. The chain has TRBV7-2 and TRBJ2-4, with 9 bases matching TRBD2. The CDR3 spans 15 residues. V trimming: 5 bases; J trimming: 7 bases; junction bases outside the gene matches: 9. Germline V gene lookup returns CDR1 SGHTA and CDR2 FQGNSA. The CDR3 here is CASSPQGRGGNIQYF. The DNA of the CDR3 is TGTGCCAGCAGCCCACAGGGGCGGGGGGGGAACATTCAGTACTTC.

This clonotype was detected ten times or more. The genes are TRBV7-6 and TRBJ1-1; 8 bases are shared with TRBD1. V was pared by 5 bases and J by 1 base, with 6 bases of the junction left unmatched. The CDR3 extends over 15 amino acids. The germline V gene has CDR1 SGHVS and CDR2 FNYEAQ. The CDR3 DNA is TGTGCCAGCAGCCCAGGACAGGGAAGGAACACTGAAGCTTTCTTT. This translates into CASSPGQGRNTEAFF.

The rearrangement joins TRBV12-3 or TRBV12-4 to TRBJ2-1; 8 bases fit TRBD1. The CDR3 runs 15 residues. V shed 2 bases and J 4 bases; nucleotides not matched to a gene: 4. CDR3 coding DNA: TGTGCCAGCAGTTTATCGGGACAGGTATACAATGAGCAGTTCTTC. It translates to CASSLSGQVYNEQFF.